The present entry profiles one TCR beta chain with its context. Antigen unknown. Using immunoSEQ multiplex PCR, the repertoire was profiled, and TCRdb retains in-frame clones only, with some absent. The data hold about 94,000 clones, with roughly 89% observed a single time. As to time point: week 47, end of study. Alongside topical imiquimod, each dose of vaccine comprised 300 ug of mutant IDH1 20-mer peptide. Administration of eight vaccinations to patients took place in weeks 1, 3, 5, 7, 11, 15, 19, 23. In germline, CDR1 is MGHRA, CDR2 YSYEKL. The V end lost 6 bases, the J end lost 0 bases, and 8 bases lay between the germline ends. The CDR3 contains 14 residues. This sample was included in a study of a mutant IDH1 vaccine in newly diagnosed glioma. At the level of the study: Patients were pretreated with radiotherapy, temozolomide, or both, mostly both.

Specimen: PBMCs, collected from a glioma patient whose treatment included an IDH1 peptide vaccine. The receptor comes from a woman between 45 and 60 years old with glioma. The V call is TRBV4-1, the J call TRBJ2-2, with D unresolved. The CDR3 coding sequence is TGCGCCAGCAGATCGGGTTCGAACACCGGGGAGCTGTTTTTT. Amino acid sequence: CASRSGSNTGELFF.